These 15 T cell receptor beta chains were sequenced from one sample in a study of CD8 T cells in ankylosing spondylitis. TCRdb processed the 5' RACE reads anew with MiXCR; each CDR3 protein has one entry. The data show 210,000 or so distinct CDR3 sequences, approximately 24% seen once. The specimen was blood, either unsorted or a sorted T cell fraction (not recorded which). The origin of the receptors is a male donor with ankylosing spondylitis or in good health (not recorded which).

This chain links TRBV6-2 or TRBV6-3 with TRBJ2-3; 9 bases align to TRBD1. The CDR3 is 16 amino acids. The V and J ends lost 6 bases and 3 bases, in that order; junction bases with no gene match: 10. From germline, CDR1 is MNHEY and CDR2 SVGEGT. The CDR3 loop reads CASSSDRGSRTDTQYF. CDR3 in DNA: TGTGCCAGCAGCTCCGACAGGGGGTCGAGGACAGATACGCAGTATTTT.

Many counts were recorded for this clonotype. The chain couples TRBV5-1 to TRBJ2-3; D is unclear. CDR1 is SGHRS, CDR2 YFSETQ, per germline. This CDR3 has 13 residues. Trimming removed 4 bases from V and 0 bases from J, with 6 bases in between. The CDR3 DNA sequence: TGCGCCAGCAGCCGACGTAGCACAGATACGCAGTATTTT. This sequence encodes CASSRRSTDTQYF.

This clonotype was seen many times. The V gene is TRBV20-1, the J gene TRBJ2-7; no definite D call. Trimming pared 0 bases from V and 0 bases from J, leaving 18 bases between. The CDR3 totals 17 residues. In germline, CDR1 is DFQATT, CDR2 SNEGSKA (reference sequence). The DNA for the CDR3 is TGCAGTGCTAGAGATCTGTTGTCGAGCCTGAGCTCCTACGAGCAGTACTTC. Its translation: CSARDLLSSLSSYEQYF.

The sample holds many counts of this clonotype. J is TRBJ2-1 and V is TRBV4-1; D may be TRBD1 (6 bases). Germline loops: CDR1 MGHRA, CDR2 YSYEKL. The CDR3 extends over 19 amino acids. The V gene lost 0 bases and the J gene lost 9 bases, with 27 bases spanning the gap. CDR3 protein: CASSQDRGQRAGVVGEQFF. The CDR3 nucleotides read TGCGCCAGCAGCCAAGATCGGGGCCAAAGGGCAGGGGTAGTAGGTGAGCAGTTCTTC.

Ten or more counts support this clonotype. The chain carries TRBV5-1 and TRBJ1-5; D unclear. V was shortened by 0 bases and J by 5 bases, with 9 bases between the two germline ends. The CDR3 extends over 14 amino acids. CDR1 and CDR2 from the germline V gene are SGHRS and YFSETQ. CDR3 loop: CASSLAQGDQPQHF. The CDR3 DNA reads TGCGCCAGCAGCTTGGCACAAGGCGATCAGCCCCAGCATTTT. Together with reference TRBV5-1 and TRBJ1-5, the CDR3 gives the full variable domain: KAGVTQTPRYLIKTRGQQVTLSCSPISGHRSVSWYQQTPGQGLQFLFEYFSETQRNKGNFPGRFSGRQFSNSRSEMNVSTLELGDSALYLCASSLAQGDQPQHFGDGTRLSIL.

V is TRBV29-1 and J is TRBJ2-1; a weak D match, TRBD1 (5 bases). With 3 bases removed from V and 4 bases from J, the gap between germline ends came to 7 bases. Germline V gene data show CDR1 as SQVTM and CDR2 as ANQGSEA. The CDR3 has 12 residues. The CDR3 spells CSVDGAYNEQFF. The CDR3 region has the DNA TGCAGCGTTGATGGGGCTTACAATGAGCAGTTCTTC.

This clonotype was found many times. V is TRBV4-3 and J is TRBJ2-6; the D gene could be TRBD1 or TRBD2 (5 bases each). Between the trimmed V and J ends, which lost 0 bases and 0 bases, there was a span of 12 bases. There are 18 residues in the CDR3. Germline CDR1 and CDR2: LGHNA and YSLEER. The CDR3 sequence is CASSQDLGPNSGANVLTF. The CDR3 DNA sequence: TGCGCCAGCAGCCAAGATCTGGGACCCAACTCTGGGGCCAACGTCCTGACTTTC.

The chain links TRBV20-1 to TRBJ1-4; D possibly corresponds to TRBD1 (5 bases). The V end lost 6 bases, the J end lost 9 bases, and 17 bases lay between the germline ends. Germline V gene data show CDR1 as DFQATT and CDR2 as SNEGSKA (reference sequence). The CDR3 runs 13 residues. Written as DNA, the CDR3 is TGCAGTGCCAACCAACCACAGGCGAAAAAACTGTTTTTT. It encodes CSANQPQAKKLFF.

This clonotype was seen many times. The rearrangement uses TRBV28 and TRBJ2-5, with D unclear. Germline V CDR1 and CDR2: MDHEN, SYDVKM. The CDR3 is 15 residues long. V lost 4 bases, J lost 1 base, and 13 bases lay in between. CDR3 nucleotide sequence: TGTGCCAGCAGTTCCTCCCAGCAGATCCAAGAGACCCAGTACTTC. Translated: CASSSSQQIQETQYF.

J is TRBJ2-3 and V is TRBV12-3 or TRBV12-4, with TRBD2 matching 10 bases. The junction had 15 bases not matched to a gene; V was cut back by 6 bases and J by 6 bases. The CDR3 spans 17 residues. The CDR3 bases are TGTGCCAGCAGCGTTAGGGGAGCGGGAGGGCGACTCGATACGCAGTATTTT. This translates into CASSVRGAGGRLDTQYF.

Only a few counts were recorded for this clonotype. The CDR3 DNA follows: TGCAGTGCTAGAGGCCGGGGGCGGTGGCAAGAGACCCAGTACTTC. It codes for CSARGRGRWQETQYF. V gene TRBV20-1 combines with J gene TRBJ2-5; the D gene could be TRBD1 or TRBD2 (6 bases each). The CDR3 covers 15 residues. V was shortened by 1 base and J by 2 bases, with 14 bases between the two germline ends. Germline V lookup: CDR1 DFQATT, CDR2 SNEGSKA (reference sequence).

This clonotype was recorded once. This chain links TRBV29-1 with TRBJ1-3; D unresolved. From germline, CDR1 is SQVTM and CDR2 ANQGSEA. Trimming cost V 4 bases and J 4 bases, with 11 bases left between them. This CDR3 comprises 13 residues. This CDR3 is CSVGSMTGNTIYF. CDR3 sequence (DNA): TGCAGCGTTGGCAGTATGACGGGAAACACCATATATTTT.

The gene calls are TRBV20-1 and TRBJ2-1; the D gene is possibly TRBD2 (6 bases). The germline V gene encodes CDR1 DFQATT and CDR2 SNEGSKA (reference sequence). This CDR3 has 16 amino acids. V was shortened by 5 bases and J by 0 bases, with 17 bases between the two germline ends. The CDR3 is CSAPNSGQSSYNEQFF. CDR3 DNA sequence: TGCAGTGCTCCCAATAGCGGCCAGAGCTCCTACAATGAGCAGTTCTTC.

The chain links TRBV20-1 to TRBJ2-3, with 7 bases identical to TRBD1. Looked up from germline, CDR1 is DFQATT and CDR2 is SNEGSKA (reference sequence). The CDR3 is 14 amino acids. V shed 3 bases and J 3 bases; nucleotides not matched to a gene: 6. DNA of the CDR3: TGCAGTGCTAGGACAGGGAGAGGAACAGATACGCAGTATTTT. It translates to CSARTGRGTDTQYF.

This clonotype was detected only a few times. V gene TRBV6-5 combines with J gene TRBJ2-5; no clear D. Germline V gives CDR1 MNHEY, CDR2 SVGAGI. CDR3 length equals 13 residues. Trimming took 4 bases from V and 1 from J, leaving 7 bases between them. In nucleotides, the CDR3 is TGTGCCAGCAGTTCCCGGACCCAAGAGACCCAGTACTTC. Amino acids: CASSSRTQETQYF.